This T cell receptor beta chain was documented in a study of cytomegalovirus exposure and HLA in healthy donors. PCR used 60 Vbeta primers and 13 Jbeta primers. Data came from immunoSEQ multiplex PCR; TCRdb stores just in-frame clones and leaves some out. Of under 110,000 clones listed, 65% to 85% are singletons. Points from the study as a whole: Later on, a genetic analysis was performed. It linked a missense variant in DCLRE1C with V- and J-gene trimming of TCR beta. TCR beta sequences reportedly predicted the HLA-A and HLA-B alleles of most subjects accurately.

This clone was picked up a small number of times. Its antigen is still unknown. In germline, CDR1 is LGHNA, CDR2 YSLEER. This CDR3 is built from 15 residues. The J segment lost 2 bases and the V segment lost 4 bases, leaving 7 bases of the junction unmatched. The source material was PBMCs. J is TRBJ2-5 and V is TRBV4-3; 7 nucleotides match TRBD2. The source of this sequence is a male donor in good health and CMV-seropositive. The CDR3 loop reads CASSPSAGAQETQYF. The DNA of the CDR3 is TGCGCCAGCAGCCCTTCGGCGGGAGCTCAAGAGACCCAGTACTTC.